These 3 T cell receptor beta chains were all obtained from the same sample, sequenced in a study of cytomegalovirus exposure and HLA in healthy donors. The PCR employed 60 Vbeta primers together with 13 Jbeta primers. Profiled with immunoSEQ multiplex PCR; TCRdb holds only in-frame clones, not every one. The data hold 150,000 to 160,000 clones, with 82% observed a single time. Sequencing was performed on PBMCs. The receptors come from a woman aged 50 to 60 in good health and CMV-seropositive.

The chain couples TRBV2 to TRBJ1-2; 10 bases map to TRBD1. The ends lost 5 bases at V and 7 bases at J; junction bases unmatched: 7. This CDR3 is 14 amino acids long. Germline V gene lookup returns CDR1 SNHLY and CDR2 FYNNEI. DNA of the CDR3: TGTGCCAGCAGTAGAATGACAGGGGGCGGTGGCTACACCTTC. Translated: CASSRMTGGGGYTF.

This rearrangement joins TRBV10-1 to TRBJ2-3; no definite D call. In germline, CDR1 is WNHNN, CDR2 SYGVQD (reference sequence). This CDR3 has 16 residues. V dropped 6 bases and J dropped 3 bases, with 19 bases sitting between them. CDR3 sequence: CASRKGTKVVTDTQYF. The CDR3 bases are TGCGCCAGCAGAAAAGGAACTAAGGTAGTGACAGATACGCAGTATTTT.

V and J are TRBV27 and TRBJ2-5; TRBD1 agrees at 9 bases. Germline trimming cut 5 bases from V and 4 bases from J; bases unmatched to any gene: 5. The CDR3 contains 14 residues. CDR1 MNHEY and CDR2 SMNVEV come from the germline V gene (reference sequence). The CDR3 loop reads CASSTRDRVETQYF. The CDR3 nucleotides read TGTGCCAGCAGTACCCGGGACAGGGTAGAGACCCAGTACTTC.